The T cell receptor beta chain under discussion was sequenced for a study of blood T cells in healthy people across ages. Whole-study results and caveats: Naive CD4+ cells and diversity were both higher in long-lived donors than in aged donors.

Next came a second PCR, run for about 6 to 11 cycles, which used a sample-barcoded 5' primer along with a J-beta primer mix. CDR3-containing paired-end reads numbered at least 2.5 million in each sample. MiXCR, applied by TCRdb to the 5' RACE reads, yields one record per CDR3 protein. This table holds some 1.4 million distinct CDR3 sequences, roughly 40% found once. Germline V gene data show CDR1 as SGHAT and CDR2 as FQDESV (reference sequence). This CDR3 region has 13 residues. Trimming left V 5 bases short and J 2 bases short, with 10 bases between. This clonotype showed up just a few times. The antigen is undetermined.

The chain links TRBV11-1 to TRBJ2-7; no reliable D call. The receptor was isolated from a woman under 30 in good health. The sample consisted of blood. CDR3 DNA: TGTGCCAGCAGCGCACGGATAACCTACGAGCAGTACTTC. Translating it yields CASSARITYEQYF.